These 23 T cell receptor beta chains were all obtained from the same sample, sequenced in a study of response to subunit inactivated influenza vaccine. TCRdb fed the RT-PCR reads into MiXCR, producing one record per CDR3 protein. The sample lists more than 550,000 distinct CDR3 sequences; roughly 12% were seen once. The same sample was also used in a study of T cells expressing NK-cell markers. Per that study: Libraries used 5'RACE template switching adding universal primer site and UMIs.

Sequences were derived from PBMCs from blood, sampled on the day of vaccination. The receptors were sampled from a man between 50 and 59 years old who received an inactivated influenza vaccine.

This chain connects TRBV6-5 to TRBJ2-7; either TRBD1 or TRBD2 may supply D (5 bases each). V was shortened by 0 bases and J by 0 bases, with 12 bases between the two germline ends. Germline lookup yields CDR1 MNHEY and CDR2 SVGAGI. The CDR3 runs to 16 residues. The CDR3 loop is CASSYSISGSSYEQYF. CDR3 coding DNA: TGTGCCAGCAGTTACTCGATTTCAGGGAGCTCCTACGAGCAGTACTTC.

In this sample, this clonotype turned up a few times. The CDR3 DNA reads as TGCAGTGCTATTTCATTGGGGAGTGGAACTGAAGCTTTCTTT. Residues: CSAISLGSGTEAFF. The chain couples TRBV20-1 to TRBJ1-1; no firm D call. CDR1 and CDR2 (germline): DFQATT, SNEGSKA (reference sequence). Trimming removed 4 bases at V and 5 bases at J, with 17 bases between. This CDR3 region has 14 residues.

V is TRBV7-6 and J is TRBJ2-3, with D perhaps TRBD1 (6 bases). Germline-derived CDR1 and CDR2 are SGHVS and FNYEAQ. The CDR3 totals 14 residues. V lost 8 bases and J 0 bases, leaving 12 bases between the germline ends. The CDR3 reads CASGQGPSTDTQYF. In DNA form, the CDR3 reads TGTGCCAGCGGGCAGGGGCCGAGCACAGATACGCAGTATTTT.

This rearrangement joins TRBV7-9 to TRBJ2-6; D not certain. Per germline, CDR1 SEHNR and CDR2 FQNEAQ (reference sequence). V lost 11 bases and J 0 bases, leaving 11 bases between the germline ends. This CDR3 is built from 14 residues. CDR3 residues: CALWSPSGANVLTF. CDR3 nucleotide sequence: TGTGCCCTCTGGTCTCCCTCTGGGGCCAACGTCCTGACTTTC.

V usage is TRBV12-3 or TRBV12-4 and J usage is TRBJ1-2; TRBD1 matches 9 bases. The junction had 4 bases not matched to a gene; V was cut back by 5 bases and J by 6 bases. The length of the CDR3 is 13 residues. DNA for the CDR3: TGTGCCAGCAGTCCACAGGGGGCGCATGGCTACACCTTC. This sequence encodes CASSPQGAHGYTF.

This clonotype was recorded many times. V gene TRBV3-1 combines with J gene TRBJ2-2, with D tentatively TRBD2 (5 bases). Germline CDR1 LGHDT, CDR2 YNNKEL (reference sequence). V gave up 0 bases and J gave up 4 bases, with 18 bases separating them. The CDR3 covers 18 residues. The DNA for the CDR3 is TGTGCCAGCAGCCAAGATATTCGGGCGCATGCGGGCACCGGGGAGCTGTTTTTT. Amino acids: CASSQDIRAHAGTGELFF. The whole variable domain, remainder taken from reference TRBV3-1 and TRBJ2-2, is DTAVSQTPKYLVTQMGNDKSIKCEQNLGHDTMYWYKQDSKKFLKIMFSYNNKELIINETVPNRFSPKSPDKAHLNLHINSLELGDSAVYFCASSQDIRAHAGTGELFFGEGSRLTVL.

The genes are TRBV6-5 and TRBJ1-2; 8 bases fit TRBD1. This CDR3 comprises 14 residues. Germline trimming cut 2 bases from V and 8 bases from J; bases unmatched to any gene: 7. Germline assignment: CDR1 MNHEY and CDR2 SVGAGI. Here the CDR3 DNA reads TGTGCCAGCAGTTACATACAGGGGGGGTCGGGCTACACCTTC. As protein: CASSYIQGGSGYTF.

The chain couples TRBV11-2 to TRBJ2-1, with TRBD2 matching 10 bases. Germline V gene sequence: CDR1 SGHAT, CDR2 FQNNGV. The CDR3 has 21 residues. J gave up 4 bases and V 2 bases, and 20 bases lay outside the gene matches. The CDR3 sequence is CASSLLTRLAGVSGSYNEQFF. The CDR3 DNA follows: TGTGCCAGCAGCTTATTAACAAGGCTAGCGGGAGTTTCGGGGAGTTACAATGAGCAGTTCTTC.

The chain has TRBV18 and TRBJ2-5; the D gene is possibly TRBD2 (5 bases). Germline V lookup: CDR1 KGHSH, CDR2 LQKENI. Deletions cut 6 bases from V and 3 bases from J, with 11 bases between. This CDR3 spans 13 amino acids. CDR3 amino acids: CASSRGLEETQYF. CDR3 DNA sequence: TGTGCCAGCTCCCGAGGGCTCGAAGAGACCCAGTACTTC.

This clonotype was detected many times. V is TRBV11-1 and J is TRBJ2-2; 13 bases are a match to TRBD2. The CDR3 runs 19 residues. In germline, CDR1 is SGHAT, CDR2 FQDESV (reference sequence). With 4 bases clipped from V and 1 base from J, the junction kept 9 bases outside the gene matches. CDR3 coding DNA: TGTGCCAGCAGCTATGACCCGGGACTAGCGGGACGGAACACCGGGGAGCTGTTTTTT. This encodes CASSYDPGLAGRNTGELFF.

CDR3 in amino acids: CASSLWGPHTEAFF. DNA of the CDR3: TGTGCCAGCAGTTTATGGGGACCCCACACTGAAGCTTTCTTT. The gene calls are TRBV28 and TRBJ1-1; D possibly corresponds to TRBD1 (5 bases). The CDR3 consists of 14 residues. Germline-derived CDR1 and CDR2 are MDHEN and SYDVKM. The V end was cut by 0 bases, the J end by 3 bases, with 8 bases between.

This clonotype was seen a few times. J is TRBJ2-5 and V is TRBV4-3; possibly TRBD1 for D (5 bases). Looked up from germline, CDR1 is LGHNA and CDR2 is YSLEER. V was shortened by 1 base and J by 3 bases, with 6 bases between the two germline ends. There are 13 residues in the CDR3. The CDR3 DNA follows: TGCGCCAGCAGCCAAGTAGGGGAAGAGACCCAGTACTTC. Amino acid sequence: CASSQVGEETQYF.

This clonotype showed up just a few times. This chain uses TRBV5-1 with TRBJ2-1; D not certain. The germline V gene encodes CDR1 SGHRS and CDR2 YFSETQ. This CDR3 comprises 13 residues. V gave up 0 bases and J gave up 8 bases, with 9 bases separating them. The DNA of the CDR3 is TGCGCCAGCAGCTTGGGCGGAGTGGATGAGCAGTTCTTC. Its protein is CASSLGGVDEQFF. Drawing the rest from reference TRBV5-1 and TRBJ2-1, the complete variable domain is KAGVTQTPRYLIKTRGQQVTLSCSPISGHRSVSWYQQTPGQGLQFLFEYFSETQRNKGNFPGRFSGRQFSNSRSEMNVSTLELGDSALYLCASSLGGVDEQFFGPGTRLTVL.

This clonotype was seen at least ten times. V is TRBV7-2 and J is TRBJ2-7; 7 bases align to TRBD1. J was trimmed by 0 bases and V by 3 bases; bases with no gene match: 5. The CDR3 runs to 15 residues. Germline loops: CDR1 SGHTA, CDR2 FQGNSA. The CDR3 loop reads CASSFRQGSSYEQYF. The CDR3 region has the DNA TGTGCCAGCAGCTTCCGACAGGGAAGCTCCTACGAGCAGTACTTC.

The rearrangement links TRBV7-2 to TRBJ2-1; TRBD1 matches 8 bases. Looked up from germline, CDR1 is SGHTA and CDR2 is FQGNSA. This CDR3 region has 13 residues. The V gene end was trimmed by 5 bases and the J gene end by 15 bases; junction bases not matched to a gene: 12. Written as DNA, the CDR3 is TGTGCCAGCAGCCTCGACGGGACAGGCCGGGGGTTCTTC. Its translation: CASSLDGTGRGFF.

This clonotype appeared a few times. The gene calls are TRBV5-1 and TRBJ2-3; 7 positions agree with TRBD1. The J segment lost 1 base and the V segment lost 0 bases, leaving 5 bases of the junction unmatched. The CDR3 is 16 amino acids. CDR1 is SGHRS, CDR2 YFSETQ, per germline. The CDR3 nucleotides read TGCGCCAGCAGCTTGGCCGTCCAGGGGGGCACAGATACGCAGTATTTT. Protein sequence: CASSLAVQGGTDTQYF.

This clonotype was observed a few times. The rearrangement links TRBV12-3 or TRBV12-4 to TRBJ1-1; TRBD1 matches at 7 bases. The CDR3 has 15 amino acids. V gave up 6 bases and J gave up 6 bases; unmatched junction bases: 13. The CDR3 spells CASSRRQGLGPEAFF. DNA for the CDR3: TGTGCCAGCAGCCGTAGACAGGGCTTAGGGCCTGAAGCTTTCTTT.

The rearrangement joins TRBV5-1 to TRBJ2-3, with 13 bases that match TRBD2. Germline CDR1 is SGHRS and CDR2 is YFSETQ. The CDR3 sequence is 15 residues long. Unmatched junction bases numbered 2, after V lost 3 bases and J lost 4 bases. CDR3 protein: CASSWTSGGPDTQYF. The DNA for the CDR3 is TGCGCCAGCAGCTGGACTAGCGGGGGTCCAGATACGCAGTATTTT.

The chain has TRBV5-6 and TRBJ2-5; no reliable D call. CDR1 SGHDT and CDR2 YYEEEE come from the germline V gene. Trimming left V 4 bases short and J 5 bases short, with 15 bases between. This CDR3 is built from 14 residues. DNA of the CDR3: TGTGCCAGCAGCAGGCGCGAGACAACGGAGACCCAGTACTTC. This sequence encodes CASSRRETTETQYF.

This clonotype was counted a few times. V and J are TRBV5-1 and TRBJ2-2; 12 nucleotides align to TRBD2. Germline CDR1 reads SGHRS; CDR2 reads YFSETQ. The CDR3 is 14 amino acids. Unmatched junction bases numbered 4, after V lost 8 bases and J lost 5 bases. In DNA, the CDR3 is TGCGCCAGTACCACTAGCGGGAGGACCGGGGAGCTGTTTTTT. Amino acid sequence: CASTTSGRTGELFF.

This chain joins TRBV20-1 and TRBJ2-5; TRBD2 might be the D (6 bases). The germline V and J ends were trimmed by 0 bases and 2 bases, with 13 bases remaining between them. CDR1 and CDR2 from the germline V gene are DFQATT and SNEGSKA (reference sequence). The CDR3 is made up of 15 amino acids. The CDR3 DNA is TGCAGTGCTAGAGATTTAGCGGTGGGACAAGAGACCCAGTACTTC. This gives the protein CSARDLAVGQETQYF.

The chain is built from TRBV5-1 and TRBJ2-2; no firm D call. Germline V lookup: CDR1 SGHRS, CDR2 YFSETQ. This CDR3 spans 16 amino acids. The germline V and J ends were trimmed by 0 bases and 2 bases, with 11 bases remaining between them. CDR3 loop: CASSLAMGFNTGELFF. In nucleotides, the CDR3 is TGCGCCAGCAGCTTGGCCATGGGGTTCAACACCGGGGAGCTGTTTTTT.

The chain employs TRBV29-1 and TRBJ1-3; D gene uncertain. This CDR3 is 16 amino acids long. Germline V gene lookup returns CDR1 SQVTM and CDR2 ANQGSEA. Trimming removed 0 bases at V and 0 bases at J, with 12 bases between. CDR3 nucleotide sequence: TGCAGCGTTGAAGAATTCTCACCGTTCTCTGGAAACACCATATATTTT. Protein: CSVEEFSPFSGNTIYF.